The 5 T cell receptor beta chains reported below all come from one sample, sequenced in a study of T cell changes during pregnancy in multiple sclerosis. Profiling relied on immunoSEQ multiplex PCR, and the TCRdb table lists in-frame clones only, not all of them. The sample holds about 40,000 clones, roughly 90% seen once. This specimen consisted of CD8+ T cells from peripheral blood mononuclear cells, obtained in the first trimester of pregnancy. These receptors originate from a female donor with multiple sclerosis, enrolled in a pregnancy study.

The chain joins TRBV16 to TRBJ1-5; maybe TRBD1 (6 bases). The CDR3 loop spans 16 amino acids. In germline, CDR1 is KGHSY, CDR2 FQNENV. The V and J ends lost 1 base and 6 bases respectively, with 16 bases between them. CDR3 sequence reads: CASSQYRQGLSQPQHF. CDR3 coding DNA: TGTGCCAGCAGCCAATACAGGCAGGGGCTTAGTCAGCCCCAGCATTTT.

This clone has a handful of counts. The rearrangement joins TRBV18 to TRBJ1-3, with D maybe TRBD1 (6 bases). The CDR3 contains 15 residues. Germline lookup yields CDR1 KGHSH and CDR2 LQKENI. Trimming pared 3 bases from V and 2 bases from J, leaving 11 bases between. The CDR3 loop is CASSPYRAPGNTIYF. The CDR3 DNA sequence: TGTGCCAGCTCACCCTACAGGGCCCCTGGAAACACCATATATTTT.

The chain couples TRBV6-4 to TRBJ2-1; TRBD2 aligns across 9 bases. Losses at the gene ends were 6 bases for V and 2 bases for J; bases not matched to a gene: 5. The germline V gene encodes CDR1 MRHNA and CDR2 SNTAGT. This CDR3 has 15 residues. The CDR3 nucleotides read TGTGCCAGCAGCCCCTTAGCGGGGGCCTACAATGAGCAGTTCTTC. As protein: CASSPLAGAYNEQFF.

The chain links TRBV9 to TRBJ1-1; no firm D call. CDR1 is SGDLS, CDR2 YYNGEE, per germline. V lost 2 bases, J lost 1 base, and 9 bases lay in between. The CDR3 contains 14 residues. The CDR3 here is CASSVGERNTEAFF. As DNA, the CDR3 is TGTGCCAGCAGCGTGGGCGAACGGAACACTGAAGCTTTCTTT.

The chain recombines TRBV7-2 with TRBJ2-1; TRBD1 agrees at 7 bases. The CDR3 loop spans 13 amino acids. Trimming removed 4 bases from V and 7 bases from J; junction bases left unmatched: 4. Per the germline V gene, CDR1 is SGHTA and CDR2 is FQGNSA. This chain's CDR3 is CASSYQTGNEQFF. Here the CDR3 DNA reads TGTGCCAGCAGCTACCAGACAGGGAATGAGCAGTTCTTC.